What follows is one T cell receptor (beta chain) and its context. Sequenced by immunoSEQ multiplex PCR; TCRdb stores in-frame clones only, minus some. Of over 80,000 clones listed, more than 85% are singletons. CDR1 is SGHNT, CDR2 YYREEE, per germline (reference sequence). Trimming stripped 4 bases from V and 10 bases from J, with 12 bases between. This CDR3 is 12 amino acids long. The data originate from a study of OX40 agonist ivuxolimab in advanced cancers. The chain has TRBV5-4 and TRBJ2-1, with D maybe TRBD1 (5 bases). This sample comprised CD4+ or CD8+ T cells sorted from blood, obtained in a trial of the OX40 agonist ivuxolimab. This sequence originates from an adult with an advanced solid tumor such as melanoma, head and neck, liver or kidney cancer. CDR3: CASSLREREQFF. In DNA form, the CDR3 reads TGTGCCAGCAGCCTCAGGGAACGGGAGCAGTTCTTC.